The subject of this entry is one T cell receptor (beta chain). Its antigen target is currently unknown. No much larger clone is present one base from it, and per-base qualities are unavailable. The CDR3 holds 15 amino acids from the cysteine to the phenylalanine. Only the CDR3 DNA stays, 45 bases, in frame from base 1. The junction shows trimming of 4 bases on V and 0 bases on J, and the gene matches do not reach 4 bases of it. CDR1 is given as SGHAT and CDR2 as FQNNGV, both from the germline V gene. This specimen belongs to a study of long-term antiretroviral therapy in people with HIV (dated by TCRdb to 2022 to 2024). Regarding the study in general: The earliest samples were collected approximately a decade before the 2015 WHO recommendation for immediate ART, a period when ART was typically delayed until CD4 counts fell. Whether ART initiation and durable HIV suppression were associated with changes in peripheral blood TRB repertoire composition and diversity was tested in a retrospective serial study. The cohort contributed roughly 190 cryopreserved PBMC samples from about 29 adults with confirmed HIV infection, collected serially over a mean of approximately six years (range 1-12). Of the roughly 30 participants with HIV, 10 to 11 were female. No cross-contamination during QIAcube processing turned up in test extractions that ran a monoclonal T-cell line alongside 33 polyclonal samples. General conclusions and limits of the study: Samples dated from the mid-2000s to the late 2010s, and the ART regimens used may be less effective than current ones. The repertoire was dominated across all time points by expanded TRB clones identified before ART initiation, although this dominance was seen to fluctuate and to decrease in many PLHIV after ART. Because pre-ART samples had limited cell numbers, profiling was done on unsorted PBMC rather than on sorted CD4+ and CD8+ T cells. Inferences about post-ART repertoire changes are limited because no data were available on ART adherence, viral resistance or therapy changes. A significant increase in TRB diversity was found to be associated with ART initiation, although TRB diversity was observed to remain significantly below that of transplant donor controls even after long-term ART. HIV repertoires had narrower CDR3 length ranges than controls, and the network structure suggested an antigen-experienced repertoire that shifted only slightly toward naive after ART. Because PBMC availability was limited, only the TCR beta chain was sequenced, with no alpha chain pairing.

To be included, a participant needed at least one PBMC sample from before ART initiation plus at least two post-ART samples. All participants with HIV were treated in the United States of America. Before DNA extraction, cryopreserved samples of roughly 0.9-11 million PBMC were thawed and washed. At the time of the earliest PBMC sample, participants with HIV were aged between roughly 23 and 60 years. PBMC samples were contributed by each participant from 1-4 timepoints before ART initiation and 2-8 timepoints after ART initiation, with a median of 7 samples. Serial HIV viral load, CD4+ T-cell count, ART history and demographic data were obtained for every participant. Genomic DNA was extracted from unsorted PBMC with a Qiagen kit on a QIAcube, processed in batches of 12 samples. Sequencing of the TRB variable region was done with the immunoSEQ hsTCRB v3.0 assay at survey level resolution. The target sequencing depth for TRB was about 40,000-50,000 T-cell genomes per sample. TRB libraries were pooled and sequenced on an Illumina MiSeq using a v3 150-cycle kit. Per the source publication's procedure: Repertoire analysis was run in R within a reproducible Nextflow workflow that covered QC, data transformation and analysis. LymphoSeq2, an R package for exploring AIRR-Seq data, was used to implement custom analyses. Several samples that yielded fewer than 5000 total TRB sequences were excluded, so that approximately 170 HIV repertoires were analyzed. Of the roughly 180 retained HIV repertoires, almost 60 were collected before and 120 to 140 after ART initiation. Repertoires were downsampled to 5000 TRB nucleotide sequences, with summary statistics averaged over 100 downsampling iterations. The analysis kept only TRB sequences whose CDR3 regions were at least seven amino acids long. A Shannon entropy-derived clonality score and the Gini coefficient were used to measure diversity. In repertoire networks, the top 5000 CDR3 amino acid sequences were linked whenever an edit distance of one separated two sequences. GLIPH2 predicted antigen specificity groups and MHC restriction for TRB CDR3 amino acid sequences. Known CMV, EBV, HIV or tissue antigen associations were flagged by matching CDR3 amino acid sequences against VDJdb and McPAS-TCR. Pre-ART, post-ART and control groups were compared with Wilcoxon signed-rank tests and Holm-Bonferroni correction. Sourced from immuneACCESS, this table was stored by TCRdb with only in-frame sequences that have V and J called. A share of the clones is absent; for the studies checked, an unresolved V gene accounts for under half, and the remainder has no known explanation. That table furnishes V, J and clone size, whereas the DNA furnished D and trimming. The sample table shows 25,000 to 30,000 clones, and more than 80% are seen once. The ten largest account for approximately 8% of the sample.

The V and J segments used are TRBV11-2 and TRBJ2-3; 7 bases in the junction line up with TRBD1. This TCR came from a man aged 45-65 years with HIV. The sequencing here drew on unsorted PBMCs, taken 3.2 years before starting antiretroviral therapy. CDR3 reads: CASSWDSDSTDTQYF. The bases are TGTGCCAGCAGCTGGGACAGTGATAGCACAGATACGCAGTATTTT.